This T cell receptor beta chain came from a study of blood T cell repertoires in COVID-19. The CDR3 totals 14 residues. V lost 1 base, J lost 7 bases, and 2 bases stayed unmatched. Per germline, CDR1 MDHEN and CDR2 SYDVKM. The method was immunoSEQ multiplex PCR; TCRdb's version includes in-frame clones alone and lacks a portion of them. The sample records 200,000 to 250,000 clones, approximately 86% being singletons. The J gene is TRBJ1-2, the V gene TRBV28, with 11 nucleotides matching TRBD1. Sequenced input: peripheral blood. The source is a woman older than 75 with acute or convalescent COVID-19. CDR3 sequence: CASSLYGTGGGYTF. CDR3 nucleotides: TGTGCCAGCAGTTTATACGGGACAGGGGGTGGCTACACCTTC.